What follows is one TCR beta chain and its context. Clones were sequenced by immunoSEQ multiplex PCR, and TCRdb holds only the in-frame ones, with some missing. The sample consists of some 130,000 clones, approximately 90% of them appearing once. This specimen comes from a study of control samples from healthy donors and cancer patients. Germline V gene sequence: CDR1 SGHAT, CDR2 FQNNGV. CDR3 size: 15 residues. The V gene lost 5 bases and the J gene lost 0 bases, with 12 bases spanning the gap. The receptor was isolated from a woman in her forties or fifties in good health. The chain couples TRBV11-2 to TRBJ2-3; D unclear. Specimen: blood. CDR3 coding DNA: TGTGCCAGCAGCCCCCGTACTGCTAGCACAGATACGCAGTATTTT. Its protein is CASSPRTASTDTQYF.